Listed here are 15 T cell receptor beta chains from one sample, sequenced in a study of cytomegalovirus exposure and HLA in healthy donors. The study ran its PCR with 60 Vbeta and 13 Jbeta primers. The assay was immunoSEQ multiplex PCR, and TCRdb's table has in-frame clones only and misses some. Of over 150,000 clones listed, roughly 71% are singletons. The sample taken for sequencing was PBMCs. The origin of the receptors is a male donor in good health and CMV-seropositive.

The rearrangement links TRBV5-4 to TRBJ2-5; 12 nucleotides match TRBD2. This CDR3 spans 15 amino acids. Trimming removed 6 bases from V and 3 bases from J; junction bases left unmatched: 6. Looked up from germline, CDR1 is SGHNT and CDR2 is YYREEE (reference sequence). CDR3 sequence reads: CASNPGLAGKETQYF. The CDR3 DNA reads TGTGCCAGCAATCCCGGACTAGCGGGGAAAGAGACCCAGTACTTC.

Of note for this clone: A junction end diverges from the germline sequence, so it may reflect a read error. The chain joins TRBV4-1 to TRBJ2-7, with TRBD1 as a possible D gene (7 bases). The CDR3 consists of 11 residues. Germline CDR1 reads MGHRA; CDR2 reads YSYEKL. The DNA of the CDR3 is TGCGCCAGCGCCCAGGGGGGCCGTCAGGTCTTC. It codes for CASAQGGRQVF.

V usage is TRBV6-5 and J usage is TRBJ1-2; TRBD1 is a possible D gene (5 bases). The length of the CDR3 is 13 residues. V was trimmed by 2 bases and J by 4 bases, leaving 8 bases between them. Germline values: CDR1 MNHEY, CDR2 SVGAGI. Here the CDR3 DNA reads TGTGCCAGCAGTTACGACAGAATCTATGGCTACACCTTC. Amino acid sequence: CASSYDRIYGYTF.

The chain carries TRBV30 and TRBJ1-2; D is ambiguous. Germline lookup yields CDR1 GTSNPN and CDR2 SVGIG (reference sequence). The ends were cut back, 3 bases at V and 4 bases at J, with 18 bases in the middle. This CDR3 region has 15 residues. The CDR3 is CAWRADHRPGYGYTF. The CDR3, as DNA: TGTGCCTGGAGGGCCGATCACAGACCCGGCTATGGCTACACCTTC.

The genes are TRBV9 and TRBJ2-6; 8 bases match TRBD2. The CDR3 spans 16 residues. The V gene's germline CDR1 is SGDLS and CDR2 YYNGEE. V lost 4 bases to trimming and J lost 1 base; unmatched junction nucleotides: 4. The CDR3 DNA follows: TGTGCCAGCAGCTCGGGGGGGGGTTCTGGGGCCAACGTCCTGACTTTC. Protein: CASSSGGGSGANVLTF. The full variable domain, in which reference TRBV9 and TRBJ2-6 provide the parts outside the CDR3, is DSGVTQTPKHLITATGQRVTLRCSPRSGDLSVYWYQQSLDQGLQFLIQYYNGEERAKGNILERFSAQQFPDLHSELNLSSLELGDSALYFCASSSGGGSGANVLTFGAGSRLTVL.

About this clone itself: The same CDR3 also results from other DNA sequences found in this sample. CDR3 protein: CSVFPGYRGTTNYGYTF. DNA for the CDR3: TGCAGCGTCTTCCCCGGGTATCGAGGAACTACTAACTATGGCTACACCTTC. The chain combines TRBV29-1 with TRBJ1-2, with unresolved D. This CDR3 region has 17 residues. Trimming removed 6 bases from V and 0 bases from J, with 23 bases in between. Germline CDR1 is SQVTM and CDR2 is ANQGSEA.

The chain is built from TRBV30 and TRBJ1-5; no firm D call. The CDR3 spans 13 residues. CDR1 is GTSNPN and CDR2 is SVGIG in the germline V gene (reference sequence). V lost 3 bases, J lost 4 bases, and 10 bases lay in between. CDR3 nucleotides: TGTGCCTGGAGCGTAAACCGGAATCAGCCCCAGCATTTT. Translating gives CAWSVNRNQPQHF. The whole variable domain, remainder taken from reference TRBV30 and TRBJ1-5, is SQTIHQWPATLVQPVGSPLSLECTVEGTSNPNLYWYRQAAGRGLQLLFYSVGIGQISSEVPQNLSASRPQDRQFILSSKKLLLSDSGFYLCAWSVNRNQPQHFGDGTRLSIL.

This clone appeared a few times. V and J are TRBV18 and TRBJ2-5, with D uncertain. The length of the CDR3 is 13 residues. Germline-derived CDR1 and CDR2 are KGHSH and LQKENI. Trimming took 1 base from V and 4 from J, leaving 7 bases between them. The CDR3 region has the DNA TGTGCCAGCTCACCACTCCCCCGAGAGACCCAGTACTTC. It translates to CASSPLPRETQYF.

The chain has TRBV9 and TRBJ1-1; D is possibly TRBD1 (5 bases). Trimming took 0 bases from V and 3 from J, leaving 18 bases between them. The CDR3 sequence is 17 residues long. CDR1 and CDR2 from the germline V gene are SGDLS and YYNGEE. CDR3: CASSVVPTWSRDTEAFF. The CDR3 DNA follows: TGTGCCAGCAGCGTAGTTCCCACTTGGAGCAGGGACACTGAAGCTTTCTTT.

The chain links TRBV19 to TRBJ2-2, with D uncertain. The CDR3 covers 14 residues. V was pared by 7 bases and J by 4 bases, with 13 bases between. CDR1 is LNHDA, CDR2 SQIVND, per germline (reference sequence). As DNA, the CDR3 is TGTGCCAGTACCCCTCGGCAGCGCACCGGGGAGCTGTTTTTT. Translated, it gives CASTPRQRTGELFF.

J is TRBJ1-1 and V is TRBV5-1; D perhaps matches TRBD1 (5 bases). This CDR3 comprises 13 residues. Germline loops: CDR1 SGHRS, CDR2 YFSETQ. V lost 8 bases and J 7 bases, leaving 18 bases between the germline ends. This CDR3 is CASSGSGHFEAFF. The DNA of the CDR3 is TGCGCCAGTAGCGGATCCGGACACTTTGAAGCTTTCTTT.

The rearrangement joins TRBV9 to TRBJ1-3; D is unresolved. V lost 0 bases and J lost 4, with 8 bases in between. This CDR3 region has 14 residues. The germline gives CDR1 SGDLS, CDR2 YYNGEE. The CDR3 DNA is TGTGCCAGCAGCGTAGATCTATCCGGAAACACCATATATTTT. It translates to CASSVDLSGNTIYF.

The chain recombines TRBV10-3 with TRBJ2-7; 9 bases are shared with TRBD1. Germline assignment: CDR1 ENHRY and CDR2 SYGVKD. V trimming: 7 bases; J trimming: 0 bases; junction bases outside the gene matches: 4. The CDR3 sequence is 14 residues long. CDR3 in amino acids: CAIKGTGNSYEQYF. The DNA of the CDR3 is TGTGCCATCAAAGGGACAGGGAACTCCTACGAGCAGTACTTC.

The chain employs TRBV7-8 and TRBJ1-1, with 8 bases aligning to TRBD1. The CDR3 spans 13 residues. V was clipped by 8 bases and J by 5 bases; unmatched bases: 7. Germline V gene sequence: CDR1 SGHVS, CDR2 FQNEAQ. The CDR3 sequence: CASSGGARTEAFF. CDR3 bases: TGTGCCAGCTCAGGGGGCGCGAGGACTGAAGCTTTCTTT.

The chain employs TRBV13 and TRBJ2-7, with TRBD2 matching over 9 bases. The CDR3 loop spans 18 amino acids. J gave up 4 bases and V 5 bases, and 18 bases lay outside the gene matches. The V gene's germline CDR1 is PRHDT and CDR2 FYEKMQ (reference sequence). The CDR3 sequence is CASSTGRGAGGSSYEQYF. Here the CDR3 DNA reads TGTGCCAGCAGCACCGGCCGAGGGGCGGGGGGGAGTAGTTACGAGCAGTACTTC.